This TCR beta chain was identified in a study of Ad26.COV2.S vaccination and SARS-CoV-2 variants. Broader study findings: Spike-specific TCR breadth ran higher among vaccine recipients than placebo recipients.

Trimming removed 0 bases at V and 3 bases at J, with 10 bases between. The CDR3 covers 16 residues. Germline V gene lookup returns CDR1 SGHRS and CDR2 YFSETQ. Details on this clone: Its matching antigen is unknown.

Clones were read by immunoSEQ multiplex PCR, and TCRdb kept only the in-frame ones, dropping some. The sample carries tens of thousands of clones, 83% recorded once. The chain couples TRBV5-1 to TRBJ2-6; D is perhaps TRBD2 (5 bases). Sequenced material: peripheral blood, taken after recovery from COVID-19. The receptor was derived from a human donor who had recovered from COVID-19. The CDR3 loop reads CASSLGRGLGANVLTF. The CDR3 nucleotides are TGCGCCAGCAGCTTGGGTCGCGGGCTTGGGGCCAACGTCCTGACTTTC.